The rows below give T cell receptor beta chains drawn from one sample of a study of T-cell reconstitution after alpha-beta-depleted transplantation in children. A single record per CDR3 protein comes from TCRdb applying MiXCR to the PCR reads. The data contain about 98,000 distinct CDR3 sequences, less than 6% of them singletons. Material: PBMCs, mostly from graft donor cells, obtained 60 days after TCRalphabeta/CD19-depleted stem cell transplant. The receptors shown here come from a female patient aged 2-15 years who had a stem cell transplant for Fanconi anemia, so the T cells may come from the graft donor. Each CDR3 is given with its conserved first and last residue. The D gene is left open where the match is weak. The size field is filled for only some rows; it gives once, few, many or a size class.

>many|TRBJ2-1|-|TRBV19|13
CASSIWGSNEQFF
TGTGCCAGTAGTATTTGGGGGAGCAATGAGCAGTTCTTC
>many|TRBJ2-7|TRBD1|TRBV4-1|16
CASSPSLTGLSYEQYF
TGCGCCAGCAGCCCTAGCCTGACAGGGCTCTCCTACGAGCAGTACTTC
>many|TRBJ2-6|TRBD1|TRBV10-3|13
CASHRGGANVLTF
TGTGCCAGTCACAGGGGTGGGGCCAACGTCCTGACTTTC
>-|TRBJ2-2|-|TRBV5-6|15
CASSGDRTQTGELFF
TGTGCCAGCAGCGGGGACCGGACCCAGACCGGGGAGCTGTTTTTT
>many|TRBJ2-3|-|TRBV21-1|15
CASSKDMGPTDTQYF
TGTGCCAGCAGCAAAGACATGGGTCCGACAGATACGCAGTATTTT
>-|TRBJ2-1|TRBD2|TRBV27|16
CASSLIAGTAYNEQFF
TGTGCCAGCAGCCTAATAGCGGGCACAGCCTACAATGAGCAGTTCTTC
>-|TRBJ2-5|TRBD2|TRBV20-1|18
CSAAFLLAGVASGETQYF
TGCAGTGCTGCTTTCCTTCTAGCGGGAGTAGCTAGTGGGGAGACCCAGTACTTC
>-|TRBJ1-1|-|TRBV5-1|14
CASSLMTLRGEAFF
TGCGCCAGCAGCTTGATGACCCTCCGCGGTGAAGCTTTCTTT
>many|TRBJ2-1|TRBD2|TRBV18|16
CASSPGSGRRYNEQFF
TGTGCCAGCTCACCGGGTAGCGGGAGGCGGTACAATGAGCAGTTCTTC
>many|TRBJ2-3|TRBD1|TRBV9|16
CASSPRQGPRSDTQYF
TGTGCCAGCAGCCCCCGACAGGGACCAAGATCAGATACGCAGTATTTT
>many|TRBJ2-1|TRBD2|TRBV29-1|15
CSVLSLAGAYNEQFF
TGCAGCGTTTTAAGTCTGGCGGGGGCCTACAATGAGCAGTTCTTC
>many|TRBJ2-7|-|TRBV5-1|13
CASSPGTIYEQYF
TGCGCCAGCAGCCCGGGGACAATCTACGAGCAGTACTTC
>many|TRBJ1-1|TRBD1|TRBV12-3/TRBV12-4|14
CASSTGTGGTEAFF
TGTGCCAGCAGTACCGGGACAGGGGGTACTGAAGCTTTCTTT
>-|TRBJ2-3|-|TRBV30|15
CAWEPAPRSTDTQYF
TGTGCCTGGGAACCCGCTCCTAGGAGCACAGATACGCAGTATTTT
>few|TRBJ1-2|-|TRBV5-1|13
CASRQLTHYGYTF
TGCGCCAGCCGTCAACTCACGCACTATGGCTACACCTTC
>many|TRBJ1-2|TRBD1|TRBV10-3|16
CAISESINRGIYGYTF
TGTGCCATCAGTGAGTCGATCAACAGGGGGATCTATGGCTACACCTTC
>many|TRBJ1-5|-|TRBV2|15
CASSEGRSWDQPQHF
TGTGCCAGCAGTGAAGGGCGAAGCTGGGATCAGCCCCAGCATTTT
>many|TRBJ2-7|TRBD2|TRBV28|13
CASSELLADEQYF
TGTGCCAGCAGCGAATTACTAGCGGACGAGCAGTACTTC
>-|TRBJ2-5|-|TRBV12-3/TRBV12-4|19
CTCSLALNLGQMAKETQYF
TGTACCTGCAGTTTAGCGCTCAACCTCGGACAGATGGCTAAGGAGACCCAGTACTTC
>many|TRBJ1-6|-|TRBV25-1|12
CASSEGWGEVHF
TGTGCCAGCAGTGAAGGTTGGGGGGAAGTCCACTTT
>many|TRBJ2-5|TRBD2|TRBV7-9|15
CASSFWTSGQETQYF
TGTGCCAGCAGCTTCTGGACTAGCGGCCAAGAGACCCAGTACTTC
>many|TRBJ2-5|-|TRBV5-1|14
CASSPGLLKVNQYF
TGCGCCAGCAGCCCAGGATTACTAAAAGTGAACCAGTACTTC
>-|TRBJ2-3|-|TRBV7-8|15
CASSLPRTVTDTQYF
TGTGCCAGCAGCCTACCACGGACGGTCACAGATACGCAGTATTTT
>many|TRBJ2-2|-|TRBV9|16
CASSVVVAANTGELFF
TGTGCCAGCAGCGTAGTAGTAGCGGCGAACACCGGGGAGCTGTTTTTT
>-|TRBJ2-2|TRBD2|TRBV3-1|18
CASSQVSSGRTNTGELFF
TGTGCCAGCAGCCAAGTCTCTAGCGGGAGGACGAACACCGGGGAGCTGTTTTTT
>many|TRBJ2-7|-|TRBV7-9|12
CASSFTLYEQYF
TGTGCCAGCAGCTTTACCCTATACGAGCAGTACTTC
>few|TRBJ1-1|-|TRBV25-1|14
CASSDRVKNTEAFF
TGTGCCAGCAGTGATAGGGTGAAGAACACTGAAGCTTTCTTT
>few|TRBJ2-4|-|TRBV25-1|13
CARRRGALNIQYF
TGTGCCCGCCGCCGGGGAGCCTTAAACATTCAGTACTTC
>many|TRBJ2-1|TRBD2|TRBV7-2|18
CASSRRTSGRSSYNEQFF
TGTGCCAGCAGTCGGAGGACTAGCGGGAGAAGCTCCTACAATGAGCAGTTCTTC
>-|TRBJ2-7|TRBD2|TRBV20-1|15
CSASPTLAGGYEQYF
TGCAGTGCTAGCCCTACACTAGCGGGGGGCTACGAGCAGTACTTC
>-|TRBJ2-2|-|TRBV11-2|14
CASSLERLFGELFF
TGTGCCAGCAGCTTAGAAAGACTATTCGGGGAGCTGTTTTTT
>-|TRBJ2-3|-|TRBV7-2|15
CASSLVGVSTDTQYF
TGTGCCAGCAGCTTAGTGGGGGTTAGCACAGATACGCAGTATTTT
>many|TRBJ2-1|TRBD1|TRBV7-3|15
CASSPRQGTYNEQFF
TGTGCCAGCAGCCCCCGACAGGGGACGTACAATGAGCAGTTCTTC
>-|TRBJ1-1|-|TRBV23-1|16
CASSRGRGVMNTEAFF
TGCGCCAGCAGTCGAGGGAGAGGGGTTATGAACACTGAAGCTTTCTTT
>-|TRBJ2-5|-|TRBV3-1|14
CASSQRPSSETQYF
TGTGCCAGCAGCCAACGTCCTAGCTCGGAGACCCAGTACTTC
>many|TRBJ2-7|TRBD1|TRBV10-3|12
CAIGPGGVEQYF
TGTGCCATCGGGCCAGGGGGAGTCGAGCAGTACTTC
>many|TRBJ2-7|TRBD2|TRBV7-9|15
CASSLHAGVSYEQYF
TGTGCCAGCAGCTTACACGCGGGAGTCTCCTACGAGCAGTACTTC
>many|TRBJ2-7|-|TRBV11-1|13
CASSLLFGYEQYF
TGTGCCAGCAGCTTACTTTTTGGGTACGAGCAGTACTTC
>many|TRBJ2-1|TRBD2|TRBV12-3/TRBV12-4|16
CASTRMLAGGDNEQFF
TGTGCCAGCACCCGGATGCTAGCGGGAGGCGACAATGAGCAGTTCTTC
>few|TRBJ2-1|-|TRBV27|14
CASYPISGYNEQFF
TGTGCCAGCTATCCAATATCGGGCTACAATGAGCAGTTCTTC
>many|TRBJ2-7|TRBD2|TRBV29-1|14
CSVEKWEGRGEQYF
TGCAGCGTTGAAAAGTGGGAGGGCCGGGGCGAGCAGTACTTC
>many|TRBJ1-4|TRBD1|TRBV28|16
CASSPWDRLSNEKLFF
TGTGCCAGCAGCCCCTGGGACAGGCTCAGTAATGAAAAACTGTTTTTT
>many|TRBJ2-1|-|TRBV5-1|14
CASSWRDRDNEQFF
TGCGCCAGCAGCTGGCGGGACAGAGACAATGAGCAGTTCTTC
>many|TRBJ1-1|TRBD1|TRBV5-1|15
CASSLEGQANTEAFF
TGCGCCAGCAGCTTGGAGGGACAGGCGAACACTGAAGCTTTCTTT
>many|TRBJ2-1|TRBD2|TRBV12-3/TRBV12-4|14
CASSLGGRISEQFF
TGTGCCAGCAGTTTGGGCGGGAGAATTTCCGAGCAGTTCTTC
>few|TRBJ2-1|TRBD2|TRBV9|14
CASSARTSNNEQFF
TGTGCCAGCAGCGCCCGGACTAGCAACAATGAGCAGTTCTTC
>-|TRBJ2-6|TRBD2|TRBV2|18
CACCGTSGRIPGANVLTF
TGTGCCTGCTGTGGGACTAGCGGGAGAATTCCTGGGGCCAACGTCCTGACTTTC
>few|TRBJ2-1|-|TRBV7-9|14
CASSPGTPYNEQFF
TGTGCCAGCAGCCCCGGGACCCCTTATAATGAGCAGTTCTTC
>many|TRBJ2-7|-|TRBV28|13
CASSQGNGYEQYF
TGTGCCAGCAGCCAGGGGAACGGCTACGAGCAGTACTTC
>once|TRBJ1-4|-|TRBV20-1|17
CSAYVQGQLAANEKLFF
TGCAGTGCTTACGTACAGGGCCAACTCGCCGCTAATGAAAAACTGTTTTTT
>many|TRBJ2-7|-|TRBV6-5|11
CASRDGYEQYF
TGTGCCAGCAGGGACGGATACGAGCAGTACTTC
>many|TRBJ2-7|TRBD2|TRBV20-1|15
CSAKPTGLEIDEQYF
TGCAGTGCGAAACCCACGGGACTAGAAATTGACGAGCAGTACTTC
>many|TRBJ2-3|TRBD2|TRBV6-1|17
CASSRLAGGQGTDTQYF
TGTGCCAGCAGCCGACTAGCGGGAGGGCAAGGGACAGATACGCAGTATTTT
>many|TRBJ2-7|-|TRBV30|13
CAWSAGISYEQYF
TGTGCCTGGAGTGCGGGGATATCCTACGAGCAGTACTTC
>few|TRBJ2-3|-|TRBV12-3/TRBV12-4|15
CASSFRTGSTDTQYF
TGTGCCAGCAGTTTCCGGACGGGTAGCACAGATACGCAGTATTTT
>few|TRBJ1-1|-|TRBV5-1|16
CASSLRQTLMNTEAFF
TGCGCCAGCAGCTTGCGACAGACTTTAATGAACACTGAAGCTTTCTTT
>many|TRBJ2-3|TRBD2|TRBV20-1|15
CSASPLAGDPDTQYF
TGCAGTGCTAGTCCCCTAGCGGGGGATCCGGATACGCAGTATTTT
>many|TRBJ1-3|-|TRBV28|18
CASSLWILGPSSGNTIYF
TGTGCCAGCAGTTTATGGATATTGGGCCCGAGCTCTGGAAACACCATATATTTT
>many|TRBJ2-1|-|TRBV7-2|15
CASSSEAHGYNEQFF
TGTGCCAGCAGCTCCGAGGCGCACGGGTACAATGAGCAGTTCTTC